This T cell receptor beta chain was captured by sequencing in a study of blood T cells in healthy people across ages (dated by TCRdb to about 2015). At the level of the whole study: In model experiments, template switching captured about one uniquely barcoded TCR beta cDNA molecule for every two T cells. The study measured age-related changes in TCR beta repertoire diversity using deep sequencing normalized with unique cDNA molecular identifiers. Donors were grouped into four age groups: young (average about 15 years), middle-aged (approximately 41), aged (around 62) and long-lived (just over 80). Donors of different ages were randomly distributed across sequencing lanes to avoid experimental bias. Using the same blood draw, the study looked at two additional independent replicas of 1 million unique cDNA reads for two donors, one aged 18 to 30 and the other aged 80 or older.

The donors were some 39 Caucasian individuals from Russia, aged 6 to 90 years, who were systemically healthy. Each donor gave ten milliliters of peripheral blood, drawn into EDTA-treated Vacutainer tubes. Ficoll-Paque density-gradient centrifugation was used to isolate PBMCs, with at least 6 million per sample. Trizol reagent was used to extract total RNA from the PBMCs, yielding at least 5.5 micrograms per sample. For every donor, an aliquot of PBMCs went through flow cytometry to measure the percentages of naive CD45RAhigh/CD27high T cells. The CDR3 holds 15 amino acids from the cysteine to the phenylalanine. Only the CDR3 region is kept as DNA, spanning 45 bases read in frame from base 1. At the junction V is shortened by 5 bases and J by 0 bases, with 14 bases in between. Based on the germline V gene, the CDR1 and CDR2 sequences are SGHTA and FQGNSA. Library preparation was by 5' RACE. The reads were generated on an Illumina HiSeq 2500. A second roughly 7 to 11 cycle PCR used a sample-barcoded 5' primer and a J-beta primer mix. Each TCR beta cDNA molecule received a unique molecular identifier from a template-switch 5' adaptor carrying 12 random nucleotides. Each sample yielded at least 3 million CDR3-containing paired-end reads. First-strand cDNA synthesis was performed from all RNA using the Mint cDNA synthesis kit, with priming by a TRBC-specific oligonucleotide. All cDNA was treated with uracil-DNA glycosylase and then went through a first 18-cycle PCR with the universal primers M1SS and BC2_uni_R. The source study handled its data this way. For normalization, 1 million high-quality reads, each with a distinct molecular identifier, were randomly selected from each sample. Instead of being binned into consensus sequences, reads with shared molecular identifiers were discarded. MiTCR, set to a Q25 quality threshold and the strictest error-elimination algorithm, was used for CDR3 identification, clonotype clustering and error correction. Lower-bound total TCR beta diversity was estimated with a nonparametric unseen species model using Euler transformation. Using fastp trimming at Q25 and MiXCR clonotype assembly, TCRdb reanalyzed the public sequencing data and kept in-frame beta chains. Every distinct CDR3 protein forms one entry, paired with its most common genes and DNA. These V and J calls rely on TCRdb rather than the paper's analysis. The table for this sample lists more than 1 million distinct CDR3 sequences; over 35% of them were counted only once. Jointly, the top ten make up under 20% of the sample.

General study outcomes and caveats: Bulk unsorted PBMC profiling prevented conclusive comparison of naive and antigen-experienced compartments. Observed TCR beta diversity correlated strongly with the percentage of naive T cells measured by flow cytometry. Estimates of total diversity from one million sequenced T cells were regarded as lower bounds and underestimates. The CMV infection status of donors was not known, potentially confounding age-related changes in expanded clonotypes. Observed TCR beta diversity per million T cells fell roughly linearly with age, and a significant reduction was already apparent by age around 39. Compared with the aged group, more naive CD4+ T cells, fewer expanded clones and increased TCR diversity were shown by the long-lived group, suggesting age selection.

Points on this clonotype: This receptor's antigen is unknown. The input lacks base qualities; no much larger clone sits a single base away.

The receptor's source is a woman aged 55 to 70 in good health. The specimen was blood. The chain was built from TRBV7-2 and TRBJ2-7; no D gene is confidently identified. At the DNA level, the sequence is TGTGCCAGCAGCCATCGGGCAGCCTTCTCCTACGAGCAGTACTTC. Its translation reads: CASSHRAAFSYEQYF.